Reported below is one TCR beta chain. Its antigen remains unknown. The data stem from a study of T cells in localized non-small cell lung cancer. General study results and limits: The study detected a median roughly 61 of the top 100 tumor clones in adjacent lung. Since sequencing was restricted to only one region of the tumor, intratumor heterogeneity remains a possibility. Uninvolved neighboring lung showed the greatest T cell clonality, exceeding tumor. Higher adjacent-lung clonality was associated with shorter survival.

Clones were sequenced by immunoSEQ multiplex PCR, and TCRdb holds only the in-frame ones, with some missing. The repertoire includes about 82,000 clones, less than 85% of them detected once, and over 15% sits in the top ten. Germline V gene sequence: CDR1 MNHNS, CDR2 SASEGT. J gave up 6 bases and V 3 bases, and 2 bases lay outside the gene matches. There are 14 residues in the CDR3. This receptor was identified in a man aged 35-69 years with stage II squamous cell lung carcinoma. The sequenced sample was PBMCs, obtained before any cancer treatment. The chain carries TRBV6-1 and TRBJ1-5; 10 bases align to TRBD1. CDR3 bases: TGTGCCAGCAGTGACGGGACAGGGGTTCAGCCCCAGCATTTT. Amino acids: CASSDGTGVQPQHF.